This paragraph covers one T cell receptor beta chain sequence. Its cognate antigen has yet to be identified. Per-base qualities were not stored, and no clone one base away is much larger. In the ViraFEST assay, PBMC were stimulated with viral peptide pools, and TCR sequencing was then used to find antigen-specific CD4+ T cell clonotypes based on their expansion. After around 10 days of culture, CD4+ T cells were isolated with the EasySep CD4+ T cell isolation kit. Each participant received two doses of an mRNA SARS-CoV-2 vaccine, either BNT162b2 or mRNA-1273. Healthy vaccine recipients had no prior SARS-CoV-2 infection, confirmed by negative nucleocapsid antibodies before and after vaccination. Over 1.5 million PBMC per well were cultured with 10 ug/ml peptides in IMDM containing approximately 4.7% human AB serum, about 9.7 IU/ml IL-2 and gentamicin. Half of the culture medium was replaced with fresh IL-2-containing medium on days 3 and 7. Unless otherwise noted, each peptide stimulation condition was cultured in triplicate wells. Using Ficoll-Paque Plus gradient centrifugation, PBMC were separated from whole blood and then either used fresh or cryopreserved at -140C. The spike proteins of SARS-CoV-2 and of the common cold coronaviruses HCoV-NL63, HCoV-OC43 and HCoV-229E were spanned by overlapping peptide pools. The QIAamp micro DNA kit was used to extract genomic DNA from the cultured CD4+ T cells.

These data are taken from a study of vaccination effects on CD4 cells after COVID-19 (dated 2022 in TCRdb). Looking at the study overall: Post-vaccine samples across the study were collected a median of 72 days after the second dose, with a range of 14 to 241. Cultures from other donors in the study were sequenced with the Oncomine TCR Beta short-read assay on an Illumina iSeq 100. In both COVID-19 convalescent patients and infection-naive vaccine recipients, the study compared SARS-CoV-2 spike-specific CD4+ TCR repertoires from before mRNA vaccination with those from after it. Altogether, over 9 COVID-19 convalescent patients and a few SARS-CoV-2-naive healthy vaccine recipients made up the full study.

The germline V gene (reference sequence) supplies CDR1 LNHDA and CDR2 SQIVND. Reading from cysteine to phenylalanine, the CDR3 counts 13 amino acids. Just CDR3 DNA is preserved here, 39 bases in frame from base 1. Trimming takes 5 bases from V and 1 base from J, and the germline ends sit 8 bases apart. What the research found in general, with its limitations: Both infection-induced and vaccine-induced clones contracted markedly at late post-vaccination timepoints, which is consistent with waning T cell responses. Only a small number of convalescent patients were included, and no early post-infection timepoints were available, which limited the study. Among healthy vaccine recipients, nearly all vaccine-induced clones were SARS-CoV-2 mono-reactive, and only 1 of 255 was cross-reactive with common cold coronaviruses.

Libraries were made using the immunoSEQ multiplex PCR assay. TCR beta CDR3 sequencing was performed on DNA from the cultured, isolated CD4+ T cells. The authors' pipeline ran thus. Non-productive TCR sequences were removed and reads were trimmed to the CDR3 region, keeping CDR3s of at least 7 amino acids. The MANAFEST web app was used to pick out antigen-specific clonotypes by comparing their expansion in peptide wells with that in reference cultures. To count as positive, a clone had to show expansion at FDR<0.05 compared with the reference and with all other wells, an odds ratio above 5, and a frequency above 0.1% in two replicate wells. Clonotypes significantly expanded in SARS-CoV-2 spike wells and in at least one common cold coronavirus spike condition were defined as cross-reactive. Using the stringdist R package, CDR3 similarity was measured by Levenshtein distance, and unrooted trees were constructed with ape in R 3.6.1. Imported from immuneACCESS, the table was reduced by TCRdb to in-frame sequences with V and J called. These copies leave out some clones; in studies compared against another copy, an unresolved V gene accounts for under half, and the cause of the remainder is not known. For V, J and clone size, that table is used; D and trimming come from the DNA. The sample data list some 30,000 clones, and about 80% of these were observed just once. Of the sample, approximately 1.5% is held by the ten largest clones.

The specimen comprised CD4+ T cells from PBMCs cultured with HCoV-NL63 spike peptides, sampled after COVID-19 vaccination. The cell subset or site label, read with the paper, signifies: HCoV-NL63 spike overlapping peptide pool stimulation. The sequence was collected from a human donor who received a COVID-19 vaccine. Some clones in this sample may be carry-over from other donors' samples. The rearrangement combines TRBV19 with TRBJ1-1, with no confidently assigned D gene. CDR3 reads: CASSGTENTEAFF. The DNA sequence is TGTGCCAGTAGTGGCACCGAGAACACTGAAGCTTTCTTT.